What follows are 6 T cell receptor beta chains derived from one specimen sequenced in a study of T-cell memory formation after mild COVID-19. TCRdb re-called the 5' RACE reads with MiXCR, one entry per CDR3 protein. The table records about 190,000 distinct CDR3 sequences, approximately 30% of them present only once. The specimen sequenced was PBMCs or a T cell subset sorted from them (not recorded which). The receptors were sampled from an adult woman who had mild COVID-19 (a few samples of this study predate the infection). Cell type and time point are not known.

This clonotype was detected only once. CDR3: CSSGQGGSYGYTF. CDR3 bases: TGCAGCTCTGGACAGGGCGGCAGCTATGGCTACACCTTC. The chain couples TRBV20-1 to TRBJ1-2; TRBD1 agrees at 8 bases. Germline CDR1 is DFQATT and CDR2 is SNEGSKA (reference sequence). The CDR3 is 13 amino acids.

This clonotype came up a few times. The V call is TRBV7-6, the J call TRBJ2-5; 10 positions agree with TRBD2. The germline V gene has CDR1 SGHVS and CDR2 FNYEAQ. V lost 5 bases, J lost 5 bases, and 8 bases stayed unmatched. The CDR3 has 15 amino acids. The CDR3 sequence is CASSQSGRASETQYF. The CDR3 nucleotides read TGTGCCAGCAGCCAAAGCGGGAGGGCCAGTGAGACCCAGTACTTC.

This clonotype was counted a few times. The chain is built from TRBV6-4 and TRBJ2-7; D gene uncertain. Germline lookup yields CDR1 MRHNA and CDR2 SNTAGT. The CDR3 has 11 amino acids. Trimming cost V 2 bases and J 3 bases, with 2 bases left between them. CDR3 region: CASSDGYEQYF. CDR3 coding DNA: TGTGCCAGCAGTGACGGCTACGAGCAGTACTTC.

V is TRBV29-1 and J is TRBJ2-7, with D perhaps TRBD1 or TRBD2 (5 bases each). This CDR3 region has 12 residues. Germline V gene data show CDR1 as SQVTM and CDR2 as ANQGSEA. Between the trimmed V and J ends, which lost 6 bases and 6 bases, there was a span of 15 bases. As DNA, the CDR3 is TGCAGCGTCCTCGGGACGTGGGGCGAGCAGTACTTC. Translation gives CSVLGTWGEQYF.

V usage is TRBV5-5 and J usage is TRBJ1-1, with D tentatively TRBD1 (5 bases). Per germline, CDR1 SGHKS and CDR2 YYEKEE (reference sequence). V lost 2 bases and J lost 3, with 17 bases in between. The CDR3 totals 16 residues. CDR3 region: CASSFGRTTADTEAFF. DNA of the CDR3: TGTGCCAGCAGCTTCGGAAGGACAACGGCAGACACTGAAGCTTTCTTT.

V and J are TRBV6-5 and TRBJ2-7; 7 bases agree with TRBD2. V gave up 0 bases and J gave up 2 bases; unmatched junction bases: 4. This CDR3 is built from 15 residues. The germline CDR1 and CDR2 sequences are MNHEY and SVGAGI. CDR3 DNA: TGTGCCAGCAGTTACTCGAACGGGGGGACCTACGAGCAGTACTTC. Translating it yields CASSYSNGGTYEQYF.